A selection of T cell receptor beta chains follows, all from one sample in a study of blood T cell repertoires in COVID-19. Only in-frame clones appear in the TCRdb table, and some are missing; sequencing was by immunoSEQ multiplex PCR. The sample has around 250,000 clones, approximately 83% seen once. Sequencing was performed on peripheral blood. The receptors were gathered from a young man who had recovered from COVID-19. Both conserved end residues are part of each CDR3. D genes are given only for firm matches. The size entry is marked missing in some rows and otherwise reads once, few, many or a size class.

CDR3nt: TGTGCCAGCAGCGGGCGGACAGTCGTCCAGTATTTT
CDR3aa: CASSGRTVVQYF
v_gene: TRBV9
abundance: .
d_gene: .
j_gene: TRBJ2-3

CDR3nt: TGTGCCAGCAGCGATAACAGGGGATCCTATGGCTACACCTTC
CDR3aa: CASSDNRGSYGYTF
v_gene: TRBV9
abundance: once
d_gene: TRBD1
j_gene: TRBJ1-2

CDR3nt: TGTGCCAGCAGTGCCTTAGGGGGGGGCTCCTACAATGAGCAGTTCTTC
CDR3aa: CASSALGGGSYNEQFF
v_gene: TRBV2
abundance: .
d_gene: .
j_gene: TRBJ2-1

CDR3nt: TGCGCCAGCAGCGGGACCGGGGGGGCGAACACTGAAGCTTTCTTT
CDR3aa: CASSGTGGANTEAFF
v_gene: TRBV5-1
abundance: .
d_gene: .
j_gene: TRBJ1-1

CDR3nt: TGTGCCAGCATCGTGTCAGGGGACACTGAAGCTTTCTTT
CDR3aa: CASIVSGDTEAFF
v_gene: TRBV7-9
abundance: .
d_gene: .
j_gene: TRBJ1-1

CDR3nt: TGTGCCAGCAGCTCAGGGGTTGGAGAGACCCAGTACTTC
CDR3aa: CASSSGVGETQYF
v_gene: TRBV11-2
abundance: .
d_gene: .
j_gene: TRBJ2-5

CDR3nt: TGTGCCAGCAGCGTTGAACTAGCGGGTGCTCCGGGCACAGATACGCAGTATTTT
CDR3aa: CASSVELAGAPGTDTQYF
v_gene: TRBV9
abundance: few
d_gene: TRBD2
j_gene: TRBJ2-3

CDR3nt: TGTGCCAGCAGTCAACTAGGGACTAGCGGGCCTAGAGATACGCAGTATTTT
CDR3aa: CASSQLGTSGPRDTQYF
v_gene: TRBV28
abundance: .
d_gene: TRBD2
j_gene: TRBJ2-3

CDR3nt: TGTGCCAGCAGATTTCGGGGAATTGCAACTAATGAAAAACTGTTTTTT
CDR3aa: CASRFRGIATNEKLFF
v_gene: TRBV27
abundance: .
d_gene: .
j_gene: TRBJ1-4

CDR3nt: TGTGCCTGTTACAGGGGGCTGAAGAACACTGAAGCTTTCTTT
CDR3aa: CACYRGLKNTEAFF
v_gene: TRBV5-8
abundance: few
d_gene: TRBD1
j_gene: TRBJ1-1

CDR3nt: TGTGCCAGCAGTGGGACGACAGGGCCGTCTTATAGCAATCAGCCCCAGCATTTT
CDR3aa: CASSGTTGPSYSNQPQHF
v_gene: TRBV2
abundance: .
d_gene: TRBD1
j_gene: TRBJ1-5

CDR3nt: TGTGCCAGCAGCCAGGTGCGGGAGACCCAGTACTTC
CDR3aa: CASSQVRETQYF
v_gene: TRBV7-8
abundance: .
d_gene: .
j_gene: TRBJ2-5

CDR3nt: TGTGCCAGCAGTCCGGGGGGCCACGGGGCCAACGTCCTGACTTTC
CDR3aa: CASSPGGHGANVLTF
v_gene: TRBV6-4
abundance: few
d_gene: .
j_gene: TRBJ2-6

CDR3nt: TGTGCCAGCACCTTCGGGAGGGTCTATGGCTACACCTTC
CDR3aa: CASTFGRVYGYTF
v_gene: TRBV6-5
abundance: .
d_gene: .
j_gene: TRBJ1-2

CDR3nt: TGCAGTGCTAGTTACGGGGGGAATCAGCCCCAGCATTTT
CDR3aa: CSASYGGNQPQHF
v_gene: TRBV20-1
abundance: .
d_gene: .
j_gene: TRBJ1-5

CDR3nt: TGTGCCAGCAGCGTCGGACACGAGACCTACGAGCAGTACTTC
CDR3aa: CASSVGHETYEQYF
v_gene: TRBV5-6
abundance: .
d_gene: .
j_gene: TRBJ2-7

CDR3nt: TGTGCCAGCAAAGCGCAACCCGGGGGGCCGTACGAGCAGTACTTC
CDR3aa: CASKAQPGGPYEQYF
v_gene: TRBV3-1/TRBV3-2
abundance: .
d_gene: .
j_gene: TRBJ2-7

CDR3nt: TGTGCTAGTGGTTTGCAGGGCGCTAACACTGAAGCTTTCTTT
CDR3aa: CASGLQGANTEAFF
v_gene: TRBV12-5
abundance: .
d_gene: .
j_gene: TRBJ1-1

CDR3nt: TGTGCCGCAGGACAGGGGAACAATGAGCAGTTCTTC
CDR3aa: CAAGQGNNEQFF
v_gene: TRBV19
abundance: few
d_gene: TRBD1
j_gene: TRBJ2-1

CDR3nt: TGTGCCAGCAGGGGCGACGGCGGGGCCACCGGGGAGCTGTTTTTT
CDR3aa: CASRGDGGATGELFF
v_gene: TRBV2
abundance: .
d_gene: .
j_gene: TRBJ2-2

CDR3nt: TGTGCCAGTAGTCCTTGGGGCCTTGGGGGGGCGGACACTGAAGCTTTCTTT
CDR3aa: CASSPWGLGGADTEAFF
v_gene: TRBV19
abundance: .
d_gene: .
j_gene: TRBJ1-1

CDR3nt: TGTGCCAGCAGTACCGACGGAGGGGTTGGGTATGGCTACACCTTC
CDR3aa: CASSTDGGVGYGYTF
v_gene: TRBV28
abundance: .
d_gene: .
j_gene: TRBJ1-2